The rows below give T cell receptor beta chains drawn from one sample of a study of shared clonotypes between healthy human individuals. Assay used: immunoSEQ multiplex PCR; TCRdb lists only in-frame clones, some missing. The sample includes about 980,000 clones, roughly 72% seen only once; the top ten take 1.5%. The sequencing sample was made of memory CD4+ T cells sorted from blood. Receptors were obtained from a man aged 18 to 29 in good health. Both conserved end residues are part of each CDR3. The D gene is left open where the match is weak. Clone size is not always given. Where it is, it says once, few, many or a class for expanded clones.

v_gene,j_gene,abundance,d_gene,CDR3aa,CDR3nt
TRBV15,TRBJ2-7,once,TRBD1,CATSRAGTGVVEQYF,TGTGCCACCAGCAGAGCAGGCACAGGGGTGGTTGAGCAGTACTTC
TRBV4-1,TRBJ1-6,NA,TRBD1,CASSQAGQGSSPLHF,TGCGCCAGCAGCCAAGCGGGACAGGGGAGTTCACCCCTCCACTTT
TRBV7-7,TRBJ2-3,NA,NA,CASSPISSTDTQYF,TGTGCTAGCAGCCCCATCTCCTCCACAGATACGCAGTATTTT
TRBV5-5,TRBJ2-3,once,NA,CASSLAPTSPGDTQYF,TGTGCCAGCAGCTTGGCCCCCACTAGCCCAGGAGATACGCAGTATTTT
TRBV18,TRBJ1-2,NA,TRBD1,CASSPGRDSNTNYGYTF,TGTGCCAGCTCACCGGGCCGGGACAGCAATACTAACTATGGCTACACCTTC
TRBV18,TRBJ2-7,NA,TRBD2,CASSPGGGSLPYEQYF,TGTGCCAGCTCACCAGGGGGGGGATCCCTACCCTACGAGCAGTACTTC
TRBV2,TRBJ2-5,NA,TRBD2,CASGGTSGTQETQYF,TGTGCCAGCGGGGGGACTAGCGGGACTCAAGAGACCCAGTACTTC
TRBV19,TRBJ1-5,NA,TRBD1,CASSIEDRGSQPQHF,TGTGCCAGTAGTATCGAGGACAGGGGGTCTCAGCCCCAGCATTTT
TRBV5-6,TRBJ1-4,NA,TRBD1,CASSSGTGNTYYEKLFF,TGTGCCAGCAGCTCCGGGACAGGGAATACGTACTATGAAAAACTGTTTTTT
TRBV5-1,TRBJ1-1,NA,TRBD1,CASRDKDRSPTEAFF,TGCGCCAGCCGGGATAAGGACAGGTCGCCCACTGAAGCTTTCTTT
TRBV19,TRBJ1-2,NA,NA,CASSRQAIYGYTF,TGTGCCAGTAGTCGACAGGCGATCTATGGCTACACCTTC
TRBV5-4,TRBJ2-7,few,NA,CASSDSYEQYF,TGTGCCAGCAGCGACTCCTACGAGCAGTACTTC
TRBV18,TRBJ1-6,NA,NA,CASSPGTHNSPLHF,TGTGCCAGCTCACCCGGGACACATAATTCACCCCTCCACTTT
TRBV28,TRBJ2-7,NA,TRBD1,CASSFRRNRGTEQYF,TGTGCCAGCAGTTTCCGTCGGAACAGGGGGACCGAGCAGTACTTC
TRBV11-2,TRBJ2-5,NA,TRBD1,CASSPKKEGQQETQYF,TGTGCCAGCAGCCCCAAAAAAGAGGGACAGCAAGAGACCCAGTACTTC
TRBV7-6,TRBJ2-5,NA,NA,CASSPNRPSQETQYF,TGTGCCAGCAGCCCGAACAGGCCTTCACAAGAGACCCAGTACTTC
TRBV6-5,TRBJ1-1,few,NA,CASSYDGNTEAFF,TGTGCCAGCAGTTACGACGGTAACACTGAAGCTTTCTTT
TRBV18,TRBJ1-5,NA,NA,CASSPEQGGQPQHF,TGTGCCAGCTCACCAGAACAGGGTGGTCAGCCCCAGCATTTT
TRBV19,TRBJ1-5,NA,NA,CASSINREGNQPQHF,TGTGCCAGTAGTATAAACAGGGAGGGCAATCAGCCCCAGCATTTT
TRBV2,TRBJ2-3,NA,NA,CASSEWGAGPDTQYF,TGTGCCAGCAGTGAATGGGGTGCAGGGCCAGATACGCAGTATTTT
TRBV27,TRBJ2-7,NA,NA,CASSFWDKPYEQYF,TGTGCCAGCAGTTTCTGGGACAAGCCCTACGAGCAGTACTTC
TRBV9,TRBJ2-2,NA,TRBD2,CASSVALTWGGGSGELFF,TGTGCCAGCAGCGTAGCCCTGACCTGGGGCGGGGGGAGCGGGGAGCTGTTTTTT
TRBV5-1,TRBJ2-6,NA,NA,CASSLEGSGANVLTF,TGCGCCAGCAGCTTGGAGGGTTCTGGGGCCAACGTCCTGACTTTC
TRBV5-1,TRBJ2-1,NA,NA,CASRFEGRSYNEQFF,TGCGCCAGCAGATTTGAGGGGCGATCCTACAATGAGCAGTTCTTC
TRBV27,TRBJ2-3,NA,NA,CASSLHWPPDTQYF,TGTGCCAGCAGTTTACATTGGCCCCCAGATACGCAGTATTTT
TRBV7-2,TRBJ2-1,NA,TRBD2,CASSSLAGVIGNEQFF,TGTGCCAGCAGCTCACTAGCGGGAGTGATTGGTAATGAGCAGTTCTTC
TRBV5-6,TRBJ2-5,NA,NA,CASTAYGGQETQYF,TGTGCCAGCACCGCCTACGGGGGTCAAGAGACCCAGTACTTC
TRBV6-5,TRBJ2-3,once,TRBD2,CASSSGLAGVRDTQYF,TGTGCCAGCAGTTCGGGACTAGCGGGAGTCCGAGATACGCAGTATTTT
TRBV28,TRBJ1-2,NA,NA,CASRATGGLYGYTF,TGTGCCAGCAGGGCGACAGGAGGATTATATGGCTACACCTTC
TRBV10-3,TRBJ1-1,few,NA,CAIKPAVQGNTEAFF,TGTGCCATCAAACCGGCCGTACAGGGAAACACTGAAGCTTTCTTT
TRBV4-2,TRBJ2-2,NA,NA,CASRLNTGELFF,TGTGCCAGCAGACTTAACACCGGGGAGCTGTTTTTT
TRBV15,TRBJ1-5,NA,NA,CATSRDTYQPQHF,TGTGCCACCAGCCGTGACACCTATCAGCCCCAGCATTTT
TRBV5-1,TRBJ2-6,NA,NA,CASSIRDSLFSGANVLTF,TGCGCCAGCAGCATCCGGGACTCCCTTTTCTCTGGGGCCAACGTCCTGACTTTC
TRBV29-1,TRBJ1-3,NA,NA,CSVVMLDTIYF,TGCAGCGTTGTCATGCTGGACACCATATATTTT
TRBV28,TRBJ2-7,NA,TRBD1,CASRDRDTYEQYF,TGTGCCAGCCGGGACAGGGATACCTACGAGCAGTACTTC
TRBV27,TRBJ1-5,NA,TRBD1,CASSMDRTPNQPQHF,TGTGCCAGCAGTATGGACAGGACCCCTAATCAGCCCCAGCATTTT
TRBV6-5,TRBJ2-7,many,TRBD2,CASSFGARGGTYF,TGTGCCAGCAGTTTCGGAGCGCGGGGGGGCACTTACTTC
TRBV7-2,TRBJ2-5,NA,NA,CASSLGERETQYF,TGTGCCAGCAGCTTAGGAGAGAGGGAGACCCAGTACTTC
TRBV7-2,TRBJ1-2,NA,NA,CASSLGDGYTF,TGTGCCAGCAGCCTAGGGGATGGCTACACCTTC
TRBV11-2,TRBJ2-7,NA,TRBD1,CASSLRQGSSYEQYF,TGTGCCAGCAGCCTCAGACAGGGATCTTCCTACGAGCAGTACTTC
TRBV2,TRBJ2-2,NA,TRBD1,CASSWDRTTGELFF,TGTGCCAGCAGCTGGGACAGGACAACCGGGGAGCTGTTTTTT
TRBV11-2,TRBJ1-6,many,NA,CASSLEGASSPLHF,TGTGCCAGCAGCTTAGAGGGGGCCAGTTCACCCCTCCACTTT
TRBV28,TRBJ1-2,once,NA,CASTPRHYGYTF,TGTGCCAGCACCCCTAGGCACTATGGCTACACCTTC
TRBV2,TRBJ2-3,NA,TRBD1,CASGPGQLYTDTQYF,TGTGCCAGCGGACCGGGACAGCTTTACACAGATACGCAGTATTTT
TRBV10-3,TRBJ2-1,NA,TRBD2,CAISESPGTSGSNEQFF,TGTGCCATCAGTGAGTCCCCCGGGACTAGCGGGAGTAATGAGCAGTTCTTC
TRBV6-1,TRBJ1-1,NA,NA,CASSEDPVSITFF,TGTGCCAGCAGTGAAGACCCCGTTTCGATAACTTTCTTT
TRBV29-1,TRBJ2-7,few,TRBD1,CSVDEGAGEQYF,TGCAGCGTTGATGAGGGGGCGGGCGAGCAGTACTTC
TRBV27,TRBJ2-7,NA,NA,CASRGTGLASYEQYF,TGTGCCAGCAGGGGAACGGGGCTCGCTAGCTACGAGCAGTACTTC